This paragraph covers one T cell receptor beta chain sequence. Its matching antigen is unknown. Trimming left V 2 bases short and J 2 bases short, with 9 bases between. Germline V gene data show CDR1 as MNHEY and CDR2 as SVGEGT. The CDR3 extends over 14 amino acids. This entry belongs to a study of blood T cells in healthy people across ages. It was with a sample-barcoded 5' primer and a J-beta primer mix that a second PCR of roughly 7 to 12 cycles was run. TCRdb independently ran MiXCR on the 5' RACE reads; one entry per CDR3 protein. The data show around 600,000 distinct CDR3 sequences, around 48% seen once. Each sample had at least 6.5 million PBMCs isolated. Overall study findings and caveats: Not knowing donor CMV status may have confounded expanded clonotype changes.

The chain is built from TRBV6-2 or TRBV6-3 and TRBJ1-2; D unresolved. The sequence was collected from a man older than 75 in good health. Sequencing was done on a sample of blood. The CDR3: CASSYPAENYGYTF. The DNA for the CDR3 is TGTGCCAGCAGTTACCCGGCGGAGAACTATGGCTACACCTTC.